Below, one T cell receptor (beta chain) is given with its context. This entry is derived from a study of technical replicates of blood from a few donors. This table comes from immunoSEQ multiplex PCR, and its TCRdb copy is limited to in-frame clones, with some not included. The sample comprises approximately 76,000 clones, 80% to 90% of which are singletons, and roughly 4.5% rests with the top ten. Germline V lookup: CDR1 MNHEY, CDR2 SMNVEV (reference sequence). With 7 bases removed from V and 6 bases from J, the gap between germline ends came to 10 bases. The CDR3 consists of 12 residues. This TCR derives from a human donor in good health. Some clones in this sample may be carry-over from other donors' samples. Material for sequencing was PBMCs. The rearrangement links TRBV27 to TRBJ2-1; weak D call: TRBD2 (6 bases). The CDR3 is CASTEGGNEQFF. DNA of the CDR3: TGTGCCAGCACAGAGGGAGGCAATGAGCAGTTCTTC.